The subject of this entry is one TCR beta chain. Its matching antigen is unknown. This CDR3 comprises 15 residues. The germline V and J ends were trimmed by 6 bases and 0 bases, with 12 bases remaining between them. Germline loops: CDR1 MNHEY, CDR2 SVGAGI. This table comes from immunoSEQ multiplex PCR, and its TCRdb copy is limited to in-frame clones, with some not included. The sample yields about 40,000 clones, about 86% seen once. This specimen belongs to a study of OX40 agonist ivuxolimab in advanced cancers. Study-wide context: It was ivuxolimab, an agonistic anti-OX40 (CD134) antibody, that patients were treated with.

Study outcomes and limitations: Compared with CD4+, CD8+ T cells on average had more expanded clones. At 0.1 to 3.0 mg/kg and by week 6, clonal expansion occurred in CD4+ and CD8+ blood T cells.

With baseline, cycle 4 day 1, and cycle 7 day 1 as timepoints, blood was sampled. Sample: CD4+ or CD8+ T cells sorted from blood, taken in a trial of the OX40 agonist ivuxolimab. This clonotype originated in an adult with an advanced solid tumor such as melanoma, head and neck, liver or kidney cancer. The gene calls are TRBV6-5 and TRBJ1-3; D is undetermined. The CDR3 reads CASSTDPYSGNTIYF. In nucleotides, the CDR3 is TGTGCCAGCAGCACTGACCCTTACTCTGGAAACACCATATATTTT.